The 23 T cell receptor beta chains below all came from one sample that was sequenced in a study of T cells in Graves' hyperthyroidism and ophthalmopathy. The TCR beta CDR3 regions underwent amplification using RNA transcripts as the source. The primer set for the first-round RT-PCR of the TCR CDR3 was HTBI. Using its own MiXCR run on the multiplex PCR reads, TCRdb lists one record per CDR3 protein. Here the sample spans hundreds of thousands of distinct CDR3 sequences, around 14% being singletons. The material sequenced was blood. The source of these receptors is a woman in her thirties with Graves' hyperthyroidism that later progressed to Graves' ophthalmopathy.

There are many counts of this clonotype. The rearrangement links TRBV27 to TRBJ1-1; D perhaps matches TRBD1 (5 bases). Germline-derived CDR1 and CDR2 are MNHEY and SMNVEV (reference sequence). This CDR3 is built from 16 residues. V was clipped by 4 bases and J by 4 bases, with 19 bases between them. The CDR3 region has the DNA TGTGCCAGCAGTTCGCCGCGGGGGGGGTGGGTCACTGAAGCTTTCTTT. Translating gives CASSSPRGGWVTEAFF.

At least ten counts were recorded for this clonotype. V gene TRBV18 combines with J gene TRBJ1-2; 10 bases map to TRBD1. The J segment lost 4 bases and the V segment lost 0 bases, leaving 5 bases of the junction unmatched. The germline V gene encodes CDR1 KGHSH and CDR2 LQKENI. The CDR3 is made up of 16 amino acids. CDR3 DNA: TGTGCCAGCTCACCACCGACGGGGACAGGGGTCTATGGCTACACCTTC. It is translated as CASSPPTGTGVYGYTF.

The rearrangement joins TRBV2 to TRBJ1-1; unclear D gene. V dropped 7 bases and J dropped 0 bases, with 9 bases sitting between them. CDR3 length: 13 residues. The germline V gene encodes CDR1 SNHLY and CDR2 FYNNEI. CDR3 sequence (DNA): TGTGCCAGCAATGGAGTCATGAACACTGAAGCTTTCTTT. Amino acids: CASNGVMNTEAFF.

Many counts were recorded for this clonotype. The J gene is TRBJ1-5, the V gene TRBV7-2; tentative D call: TRBD1 (6 bases). Trimming cost V 5 bases and J 8 bases, with 13 bases left between them. The V gene's germline CDR1 is SGHTA and CDR2 FQGNSA. The CDR3 loop spans 13 amino acids. The DNA of the CDR3 is TGTGCCAGCAGCCAACCAGGGGTCAAGCCCCAGCATTTT. The encoded protein is CASSQPGVKPQHF.

This clonotype was observed at least ten times. This sequence joins TRBV20-1 and TRBJ1-2; D is perhaps TRBD1 (6 bases). Trimming left V 3 bases short and J 8 bases short, with 22 bases between. The germline V gene encodes CDR1 DFQATT and CDR2 SNEGSKA (reference sequence). This CDR3 region has 15 residues. CDR3 sequence reads: CSARVLLRGARGYTF. CDR3 nucleotide sequence: TGCAGTGCTAGGGTGCTCTTGCGGGGGGCCAGGGGCTACACCTTC.

Notes on this clonotype: A much more abundant neighbour one base away suggests this may be a read error. This chain uses TRBV4-1 with TRBJ1-2; 7 bases are shared with TRBD1. CDR3 length: 15 amino acids. The germline V gene encodes CDR1 MGHRA and CDR2 YSYEKL. The J segment lost 0 bases and the V segment lost 4 bases, leaving 5 bases of the junction unmatched. CDR3 region: CASSPVQGPNYGYTF. CDR3 DNA: TGCGCCAGCAGCCCCGTACAGGGGCCTAACTATGGCTACACCTTC.

Comments on this clonotype: The junction shows a germline mismatch at one end, possibly a read error. V usage is TRBV2 and J usage is TRBJ1-2; 7 nucleotides agree with TRBD1. Germline CDR1 reads SNHLY; CDR2 reads FYNNEI. The CDR3 has 15 residues. The CDR3 nucleotides are TGTGCCAGCAGTGATGTTCTCAGGGGGGCCTATGACTACACCTTC. Its translation: CASSDVLRGAYDYTF.

This clonotype was observed many times. This rearrangement joins TRBV7-2 to TRBJ1-2; D is undetermined. Per germline, CDR1 SGHTA and CDR2 FQGNSA. The V end was cut by 1 base, the J end by 3 bases, with 3 bases between. This CDR3 region has 12 residues. The CDR3 is CASSLVDYGYTF. The CDR3 coding sequence is TGTGCCAGCAGCTTAGTAGACTATGGCTACACCTTC. Combining the CDR3 with reference TRBV7-2 and TRBJ1-2 gives the whole variable domain GAGVSQSPSNKVTEKGKDVELRCDPISGHTALYWYRQSLGQGLEFLIYFQGNSAPDKSGLPSDRFSAERTGGSVSTLTIQRTQQEDSAVYLCASSLVDYGYTFGSGTRLTVV.

This clonotype occurred a few times. The chain is built from TRBV6-5 and TRBJ1-1; 7 bases map to TRBD1. Germline CDR1 reads MNHEY; CDR2 reads SVGAGI. Trimming took 5 bases from V and 7 from J; bases not matched to a gene: 7. This CDR3 has 13 residues. For the CDR3, the DNA is TGTGCCAGCAGTAACAGGGGTTTCAGTGAAGCTTTCTTT. This gives the protein CASSNRGFSEAFF.

This clonotype was detected many times. This rearrangement joins TRBV10-3 to TRBJ1-4, with D hard to call. The CDR3 has 17 residues. Per the germline V gene, CDR1 is ENHRY and CDR2 is SYGVKD. Trimming took off 0 bases at V and 4 bases at J, with 15 bases between the two ends. The CDR3 reads CAISESHPPRSNEKLFF. The CDR3 DNA reads TGTGCCATCAGTGAGTCGCACCCCCCGCGAAGTAATGAAAAACTGTTTTTT.

About this clonotype: This may arise from a read error, as a much more abundant clone is one base away. This chain links TRBV11-1 with TRBJ2-7; 10 bases map to TRBD1. The CDR3 totals 15 residues. Looked up from germline, CDR1 is SGHAT and CDR2 is FQDESV (reference sequence). The CDR3 coding sequence is TGTGCCAGCAGCTTCCAGACAGGGGGCTCCTACGAGCACTACTTC. This encodes CASSFQTGGSYEHYF.

In regard to this clonotype: Germline and junction disagree at one end, which may indicate a read error. The J gene is TRBJ2-1, the V gene TRBV27; the match to TRBD1 covers 8 bases. There are 14 residues in the CDR3. Germline V gene data show CDR1 as MNHEY and CDR2 as SMNVEV (reference sequence). As DNA, the CDR3 is TGTACCAGCAGTTCTCAGGGGGCGGGGAATGAGCAGTTCTTC. Translation gives CTSSSQGAGNEQFF.

The genes are TRBV10-3 and TRBJ1-2; D not resolved. Per germline, CDR1 ENHRY and CDR2 SYGVKD. The germline V and J ends were trimmed by 3 bases and 11 bases, with 13 bases remaining between them. CDR3 size: 12 residues. Written as DNA, the CDR3 is TGTGCCATCAGTGAATTTCTGGGCGGGTACACCTTC. This codes for CAISEFLGGYTF.

This clonotype was seen only a few times. Written as DNA, the CDR3 is TGTGCCACCAGGGGTGGGGAATCCTACGAGCAGTACTTC. As protein: CATRGGESYEQYF. The J gene is TRBJ2-7, the V gene TRBV24-1; D ambiguous. Trimming shortened V by 7 bases and J by 1 base, and 10 bases separated the two germline ends. The V gene's germline CDR1 is KGHDR and CDR2 SFDVKD. This CDR3 contains 13 residues.

This clonotype was recorded many times. The CDR3 DNA reads TGTGCCAGTAGTGCAGGGGTGAATTCACCCCTCCACTTT. Translation: CASSAGVNSPLHF. This sequence joins TRBV19 and TRBJ1-6; perhaps TRBD1 as D (6 bases). Trimming removed 5 bases at V and 7 bases at J, with 9 bases between. CDR3 length: 13 amino acids. Germline V lookup: CDR1 LNHDA, CDR2 SQIVND (reference sequence).

The chain employs TRBV27 and TRBJ2-7; tentative D call: TRBD2 (6 bases). CDR3 length: 14 amino acids. The V end was cut by 7 bases, the J end by 2 bases, with 15 bases between. Germline lookup yields CDR1 MNHEY and CDR2 SMNVEV (reference sequence). The CDR3 DNA reads TGTGCCAGCAACGACGGGAGTACGACCTACGAGCAGTACTTC. Translation gives CASNDGSTTYEQYF.

This clonotype was seen repeatedly, ten times or more. The chain is built from TRBV11-2 and TRBJ2-2; 9 bases are a match to TRBD2. The junction had 8 bases not matched to a gene; V was cut back by 3 bases and J by 3 bases. In germline, CDR1 is SGHAT, CDR2 FQNNGV. CDR3 length equals 17 residues. CDR3 nucleotides: TGTGCCAGCAGCTTGGTACTAGCGGGTCTGGACACCGGGGAGCTGTTTTTT. Its protein is CASSLVLAGLDTGELFF. The whole variable domain, remainder taken from reference TRBV11-2 and TRBJ2-2, is EAGVAQSPRYKIIEKRQSVAFWCNPISGHATLYWYQQILGQGPKLLIQFQNNGVVDDSQLPKDRFSAERLKGVDSTLKIQPAKLEDSAVYLCASSLVLAGLDTGELFFGEGSRLTVL.

This clonotype was found many times. The rearrangement links TRBV20-1 to TRBJ2-7, with TRBD2 matching 12 bases. The CDR3 covers 16 residues. The ends lost 1 base at V and 0 bases at J; junction bases unmatched: 4. Germline CDR1 DFQATT, CDR2 SNEGSKA (reference sequence). The CDR3 loop reads CSARVLTSGGSYEQYF. CDR3 sequence (DNA): TGCAGTGCTAGAGTCTTGACTAGCGGGGGCTCCTACGAGCAGTACTTC.

The table lists this clonotype with many counts. As DNA, the CDR3 is TGTGCCAGCAGTTTAGATGTACAGTCCAACTATGGCTACACCTTC. This encodes CASSLDVQSNYGYTF. The gene calls are TRBV12-3 or TRBV12-4 and TRBJ1-2, with unresolved D. V shed 1 base and J shed 2 bases, with 11 bases lying between them. The CDR3 length is 15 residues.

This clonotype was observed many times. CDR3 coding DNA: TGCAGTGCTAGCCCCGGGACTCTTAATACGCAGTATTTT. This gives the protein CSASPGTLNTQYF. The chain has TRBV20-1 and TRBJ2-3; a weak D match, TRBD2 (6 bases). CDR3 length equals 13 residues. The V gene lost 3 bases and the J gene lost 7 bases, with 14 bases spanning the gap. CDR1 DFQATT and CDR2 SNEGSKA come from the germline V gene (reference sequence).

This clonotype was counted many times. The genes are TRBV12-3 or TRBV12-4 and TRBJ2-6; D is unclear. The CDR3 spans 14 residues. V was cut by 8 bases and J by 1 base, with 9 bases left in between. The CDR3 loop reads CASLRSSGANVLTF. The CDR3 nucleotides read TGTGCCAGCCTTCGGAGTTCTGGGGCCAACGTCCTGACTTTC.

This clonotype was picked up a small number of times. The germline gene is not matched at one end of the junction; a read error may be the cause. This chain uses TRBV5-1 with TRBJ2-3; tentatively, D is TRBD1 or TRBD2 (6 bases each). The length of the CDR3 is 14 residues. Germline CDR1 and CDR2: SGHRS and YFSETQ. CDR3 in amino acids: CAGSGLQGPDTQYF. The CDR3 DNA sequence: TGCGCCGGCAGCGGGTTACAGGGACCAGATACGCAGTATTTT.

The V gene is TRBV28, the J gene TRBJ2-1; D assignment may be TRBD1 or TRBD2 (5 bases each). CDR1 and CDR2 from the germline V gene are MDHEN and SYDVKM. This CDR3 is built from 13 residues. V was trimmed by 6 bases and J by 15 bases, leaving 21 bases between them. CDR3 region: CASRLKPGPQLFF. The CDR3 nucleotides read TGTGCCAGCAGACTGAAGCCGGGACCCCAGTTGTTCTTC.